The source of this T cell receptor (beta chain) is a study of shared clonotypes between healthy human individuals. Study results and limitations: Clonotypes shared by all four donors outscored non-shared clonotypes in generation probability. As a rule, naive subsets had a larger estimated richness than memory subsets.

Turning to this clone: Its target is unknown. This sample includes further DNA sequences coding for the same CDR3.

Every donor, a Caucasian adult, lived in Nashville, Tennessee. Per the authors' pipeline: ImmunoSEQ output lacked quality scores and full-length reads, limiting matched filtering. Here immunoSEQ multiplex PCR was the method, and the copy in TCRdb shows in-frame clones only, minus some. Clone size and the V and J calls come from that table; the DNA yielded D and trimming. The data contain 600,000 to 800,000 clones, approximately 77% of them seen just once; the ten biggest clones take up roughly 1.8%. The source of this sequence is a woman in her twenties or thirties in good health. The sequencing input was memory CD4+ T cells sorted from blood. Subset reported: CD45RA-negative fraction.

CDR3 sequence reads: CASSPSDYEQYF. The CDR3 DNA reads as TGTGCCAGCTCACCGTCTGACTACGAGCAGTACTTC. The V call is TRBV18, the J call TRBJ2-7, with D unclear. CDR1 and CDR2 from the germline V gene are KGHSH and LQKENI. V shed 3 bases and J shed 3 bases, with 6 bases lying between them. CDR3 length: 12 residues.